In its sample, the clone carrying this T cell receptor (beta chain) was seen once. The CDR3 totals 12 residues. V was clipped by 7 bases and J by 4 bases, with 10 bases between them. Germline V gene lookup returns CDR1 WSHSY and CDR2 SAAADI. Enrolment of Seattle patients took place during active infection, and they were followed longitudinally. This record comes from a study of blood T cell repertoires in COVID-19. Study at large: Acute and convalescent COVID-19 specimens originated in the United States, Italy and Spain. The analysed material was cDNA or gDNA that came from T cells, B-cell-depleted T cells, or PBMCs.

Authors' processing steps: Counts of nucleated cells, estimated from reference gene primer amplification, were obtained. TCRdb's copy holds only in-frame clones and misses some; the assay was immunoSEQ multiplex PCR. The V and J calls and clone size were taken over from that table, and D and trimming were inferred from the DNA. In the table there are some 260,000 clones, about 91% of which are singletons. This sequence joins TRBV10-2 and TRBJ1-2; D ambiguous. This clonotype was sampled from a woman in her thirties with COVID-19, enrolled during active disease. The sequenced sample consisted of peripheral blood. The CDR3 sequence: CASMQDLYGYTF. In nucleotides, the CDR3 is TGCGCCAGCATGCAGGATCTCTATGGCTACACCTTC.